Given below is one T cell receptor (beta chain) in context. The data are from a study of blood T cell repertoires in COVID-19. Study-wide context: Collection of acute and convalescent COVID-19 samples took place in the United States, Italy and Spain. From T cells, B-cell-depleted T cells, or PBMCs came the material, which was cDNA or gDNA.

The V gene's germline CDR1 is SGHAT and CDR2 FQNNGV. This CDR3 region has 13 residues. Trimming pared 3 bases from V and 8 bases from J, leaving 13 bases between. Under the authors' procedure: By means of reference gene primer amplification, nucleated cell counts were estimated. The protocol was immunoSEQ multiplex PCR, while the TCRdb copy is restricted to in-frame clones and leaves out a portion. Clone size and the V and J calls come from that table; the DNA yielded D and trimming. The profile shows about 400,000 clones, approximately 90% of them singletons. Specimen: peripheral blood. This chain connects TRBV11-2 to TRBJ1-1, with D tentatively TRBD1 (6 bases). This receptor was taken from a woman aged 25 to 45 with acute or convalescent COVID-19. The DNA for the CDR3 is TGTGCCAGCAGCTTGTTACAGGGCGGGGAAGCTTTCTTT. Residues: CASSLLQGGEAFF.